This T cell receptor beta chain stems from a study of CD8+ T cells in alopecia areata. V dropped 7 bases and J dropped 5 bases, with 23 bases sitting between them. Germline V lookup: CDR1 MNHEY, CDR2 SMNVEV (reference sequence). The CDR3 length is 16 residues. Treatment meaning: oral pan-JAK inhibitor, 5-10 mg twice daily. Alopecia areata patients provided lesional scalp punch biopsies and peripheral blood. Extraction of RNA preceded its reverse transcription into cDNA, which served as the sequencing template. Libraries were prepared by immunoSEQ multiplex PCR; TCRdb keeps only in-frame clonotypes and omits some of them. This table has hundreds of thousands of clones, approximately 67% appearing once.

The clonotype originates from a human donor with alopecia areata. V gene TRBV27 combines with J gene TRBJ1-2; D is perhaps TRBD1 (6 bases). Sample: CD4+ T cells sorted from blood, taken at approximately week 42, from a patient treated with tofacitinib. The CDR3 DNA reads TGTGCCAGCAAACGCTCCCTCGGGACACAAATTTATGGCTACACCTTC. It specifies CASKRSLGTQIYGYTF.